This TCR beta chain is drawn from a study of graft-versus-host responses after intestinal transplantation. The assay was immunoSEQ multiplex PCR, and TCRdb's table has in-frame clones only and misses some. This sample has 30,000 or so clones, with 70% to 85% found just once. Findings of the study overall: After transplant, early declines in HvG clones were associated with peak levels of circulating GvH clones.

The V gene lost 2 bases and the J gene lost 6 bases, with 11 bases spanning the gap. This CDR3 comprises 14 residues. The V gene's germline CDR1 is MGHRA and CDR2 YSYEKL. About this clone: What it recognizes is unknown.

The sample in question was unstimulated CD8+ T cells sorted from spleen or lymph node cells, obtained before intestinal transplant. The receptor was derived from a human donor who received an intestinal transplant. The chain joins TRBV4-1 to TRBJ2-1, with a weak D call TRBD1 (6 bases). CDR3 sequence: CASSQHRAGNEQFF. The CDR3 coding sequence is TGCGCCAGCAGCCAACACAGGGCGGGCAATGAGCAGTTCTTC.